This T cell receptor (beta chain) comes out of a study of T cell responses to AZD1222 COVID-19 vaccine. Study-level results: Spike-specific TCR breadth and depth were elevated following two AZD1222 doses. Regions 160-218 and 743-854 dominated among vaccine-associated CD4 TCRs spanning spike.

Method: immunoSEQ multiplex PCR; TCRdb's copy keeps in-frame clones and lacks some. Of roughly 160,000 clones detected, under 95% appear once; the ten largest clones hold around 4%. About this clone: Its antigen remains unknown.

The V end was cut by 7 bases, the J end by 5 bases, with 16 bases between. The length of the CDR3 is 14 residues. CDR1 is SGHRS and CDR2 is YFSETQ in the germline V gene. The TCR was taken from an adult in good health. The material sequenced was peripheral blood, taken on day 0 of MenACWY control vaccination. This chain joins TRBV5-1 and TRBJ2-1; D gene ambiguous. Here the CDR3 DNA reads TGCGCCAGCCGTCTAGGCGGTGGAGACAATGAGCAGTTCTTC. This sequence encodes CASRLGGGDNEQFF.